This record looks at one TCR beta chain sequence and its context. What it binds is unknown. The source of the sample is a study of cytomegalovirus exposure and HLA in healthy donors. 60 Vbeta and 13 Jbeta primers were used in PCR. Measured with immunoSEQ multiplex PCR; TCRdb has only the in-frame clones, and not every one. The data hold more than 85,000 clones, with approximately 68% observed a single time. CDR3 length: 13 amino acids. The germline V gene encodes CDR1 MNHEY and CDR2 SVGAGI. The V end lost 10 bases, the J end lost 9 bases, and 19 bases lay between the germline ends. Findings and limits, study-wide: The authors listed 150 or so TCR beta chains as cytomegalovirus-associated.

Sequencing was done on a sample of PBMCs. V usage is TRBV6-5 and J usage is TRBJ2-1, with D possibly matching TRBD2 (7 bases). This sequence originates from a woman aged 18-29 years in good health and CMV-seropositive. The CDR3 sequence is CATTGGRVGEQFF. The CDR3 DNA reads as TGTGCCACTACCGGGGGGCGCGTGGGTGAGCAGTTCTTC.